Listed below are T cell receptor beta chains from one sample, sequenced in a study of blood T cell repertoires in COVID-19. Profiled with immunoSEQ multiplex PCR; TCRdb holds only in-frame clones, not every one. The data show around 470,000 clones, 80% to 95% seen once. The sequenced material came from PBMCs or T cells enriched from blood (not recorded which). These receptors came from a young man who had recovered from COVID-19. Each CDR3 is given with its conserved first and last residue. D genes are given only for firm matches. Some rows have no size entry. The others give once, few or many, or a class for an expanded clone.

TRBD2,TRBV19,TRBJ2-7,NA,18,TGTGCCAGTAGCGGTGGGCTAGCGGGCGGTAAAAGCTCCTACGAGCAGTACTTC,CASSGGLAGGKSSYEQYF
NA,TRBV4-2,TRBJ1-1,once,14,TGTGCCAGCAGCCCAGGGCAAATGAACACTGAAGCTTTCTTT,CASSPGQMNTEAFF
NA,TRBV18,TRBJ1-2,NA,15,TGTGCCAGCTCACCTGGACAGTTCGGGAGGAATGGCTACACCTTC,CASSPGQFGRNGYTF
TRBD2,TRBV5-1,TRBJ2-5,NA,17,TGCGCCAGCAGCAAAGGACTAGCGGAGAACCCAAAAGAGACCCAGTACTTC,CASSKGLAENPKETQYF
TRBD1,TRBV5-4,TRBJ1-1,NA,16,TGTGCCAGCAGCTTGGCCTCGGGACAGGGTAGGACTGAAGCTTTCTTT,CASSLASGQGRTEAFF
NA,TRBV5-6,TRBJ1-3,NA,13,TGTGCCAGCAGCTTGCGGTCGGGAAACACCATATATTTT,CASSLRSGNTIYF
TRBD2,TRBV9,TRBJ2-3,NA,16,TGTGCCAGCAGCGTAGGGCTAGCGGGAGAGCGCGATACGCAGTATTTT,CASSVGLAGERDTQYF
NA,TRBV5-1,TRBJ1-1,NA,16,TGCGCCAGCAGCCCCATTCCGGGACACTTGAACACTGAAGCTTTCTTT,CASSPIPGHLNTEAFF
TRBD1,TRBV7-8,TRBJ1-4,NA,17,TGTGCCAGCAGCCGACGGGACAGGGGAAGTAGAAATGAAAAACTGTTTTTT,CASSRRDRGSRNEKLFF
NA,TRBV19,TRBJ2-3,NA,16,TGTGCCAGTAGTATAGGTCAGCTAGCTAGCACAGATACGCAGTATTTT,CASSIGQLASTDTQYF
TRBD2,TRBV6-4,TRBJ2-3,few,13,TGTGCCAGCACTAGCGGGAGCACAGATACGCAGTATTTT,CASTSGSTDTQYF